The sequence of this TCR beta chain was determined in a study of CD8+CD57+ T cells in acquired aplastic anemia. General observations from the study: The same twenty-nine CD8+ CDR3 sequences occurred in patients and in controls.

This clonotype was detected many times. Its target is unknown. Researchers used genomic DNA as the template to profile TCR beta VDJ and CDR3. TCRdb re-derived calls from the reads in MiXCR, one entry per CDR3 protein. The sample has 120,000 or so distinct CDR3 sequences, about 40% seen once; the top ten hold over 2%. The length of the CDR3 is 18 residues. CDR1 and CDR2 (germline): LNHNV, YYDKDF (reference sequence). Trimming removed 1 base at V and 2 bases at J, with 17 bases between. Flow cytometry had shown expanded CD8+CD57+ cells in the patients chosen for sequencing. When blood sampling took place, the patients had received no therapy.

Specimen: sorted CD4+, CD8+, or CD8+CD57+ T cells (not recorded which) from PBMCs. This receptor was obtained from a human donor with aplastic anemia. The rearrangement links TRBV15 to TRBJ2-2; D remains ambiguous. The CDR3 reads CATSRVVAQRGNTGELFF. The CDR3 DNA reads as TGTGCCACCAGCAGAGTCGTAGCCCAGAGAGGTAACACCGGGGAGCTGTTTTTT.